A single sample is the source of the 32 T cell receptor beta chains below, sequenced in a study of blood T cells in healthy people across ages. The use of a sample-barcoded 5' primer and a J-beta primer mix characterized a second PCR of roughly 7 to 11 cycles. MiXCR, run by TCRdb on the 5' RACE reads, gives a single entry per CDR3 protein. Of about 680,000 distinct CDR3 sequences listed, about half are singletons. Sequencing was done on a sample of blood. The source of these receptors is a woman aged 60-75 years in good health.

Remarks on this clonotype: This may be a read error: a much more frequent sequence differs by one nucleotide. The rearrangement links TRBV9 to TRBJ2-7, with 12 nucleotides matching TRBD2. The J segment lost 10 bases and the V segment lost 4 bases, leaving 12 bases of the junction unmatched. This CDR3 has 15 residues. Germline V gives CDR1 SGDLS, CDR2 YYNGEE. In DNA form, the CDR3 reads TGTGCCAGCAGCCGCGAGACTAGCGGGAGTTCGTCCCAGTACTTC. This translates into CASSRETSGSSSQYF.

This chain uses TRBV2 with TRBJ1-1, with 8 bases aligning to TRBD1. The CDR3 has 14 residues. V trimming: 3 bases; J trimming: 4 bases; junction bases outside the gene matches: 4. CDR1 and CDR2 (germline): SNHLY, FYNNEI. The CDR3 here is CASSEDREFTEAFF. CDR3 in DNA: TGTGCCAGCAGTGAGGACAGGGAGTTCACTGAAGCTTTCTTT.

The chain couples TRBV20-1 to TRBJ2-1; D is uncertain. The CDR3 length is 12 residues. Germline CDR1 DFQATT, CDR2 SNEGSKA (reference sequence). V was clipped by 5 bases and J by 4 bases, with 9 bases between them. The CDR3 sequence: CSASDTYNEQFF. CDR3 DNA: TGCAGTGCTTCCGACACTTACAATGAGCAGTTCTTC.

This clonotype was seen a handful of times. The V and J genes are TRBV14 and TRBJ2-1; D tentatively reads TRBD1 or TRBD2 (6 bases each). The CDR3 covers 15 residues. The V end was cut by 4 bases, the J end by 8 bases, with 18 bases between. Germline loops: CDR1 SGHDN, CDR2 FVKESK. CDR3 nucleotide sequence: TGTGCCAGCAGCCCCCGGGGGCGGGACATGCATGAGCAGTTCTTC. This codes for CASSPRGRDMHEQFF.

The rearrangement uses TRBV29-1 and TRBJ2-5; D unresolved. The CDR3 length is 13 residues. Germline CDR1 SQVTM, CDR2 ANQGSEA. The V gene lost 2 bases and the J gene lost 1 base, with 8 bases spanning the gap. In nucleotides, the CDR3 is TGCAGCGTTGAATGGAACAGCCAAGAGACCCAGTACTTC. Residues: CSVEWNSQETQYF.

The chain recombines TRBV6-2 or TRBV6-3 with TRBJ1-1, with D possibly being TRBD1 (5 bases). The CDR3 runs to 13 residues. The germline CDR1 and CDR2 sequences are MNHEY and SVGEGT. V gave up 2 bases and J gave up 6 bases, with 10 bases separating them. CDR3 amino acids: CASSYAGAPEAFF. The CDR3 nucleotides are TGTGCCAGCAGTTACGCTGGGGCCCCTGAAGCTTTCTTT.

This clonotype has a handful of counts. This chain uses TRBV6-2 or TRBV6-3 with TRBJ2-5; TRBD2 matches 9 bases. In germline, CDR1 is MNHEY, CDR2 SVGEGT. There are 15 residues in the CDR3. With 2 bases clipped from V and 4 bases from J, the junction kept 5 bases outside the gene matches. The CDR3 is CASSYMTSGGETQYF. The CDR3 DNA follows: TGTGCCAGCAGTTACATGACTAGCGGTGGAGAGACCCAGTACTTC.

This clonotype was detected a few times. CDR3 sequence reads: CSVPLVGGRPYNEQYF. In DNA form, the CDR3 reads TGCAGCGTTCCTCTTGTAGGCGGGAGACCCTACAATGAGCAGTACTTC. The chain carries TRBV29-1 and TRBJ2-7, with 7 bases identical to TRBD2. Germline lookup yields CDR1 SQVTM and CDR2 ANQGSEA. With 5 bases clipped from V and 7 bases from J, the junction kept 20 bases outside the gene matches. This CDR3 is 16 amino acids long.

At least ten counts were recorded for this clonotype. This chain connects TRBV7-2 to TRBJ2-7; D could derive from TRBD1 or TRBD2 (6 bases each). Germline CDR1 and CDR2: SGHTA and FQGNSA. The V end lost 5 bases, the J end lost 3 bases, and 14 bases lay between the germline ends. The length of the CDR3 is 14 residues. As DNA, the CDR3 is TGTGCCAGCAGCCCCCAACAGGGAGGCTACGAGCAGTACTTC. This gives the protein CASSPQQGGYEQYF.

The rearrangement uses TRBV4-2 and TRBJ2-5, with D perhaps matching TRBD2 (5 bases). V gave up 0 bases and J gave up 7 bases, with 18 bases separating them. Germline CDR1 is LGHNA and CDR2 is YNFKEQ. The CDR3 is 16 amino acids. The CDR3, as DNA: TGTGCCAGCAGCCAAGAAGGAGCGGCAGGTCCTAGGACCCAGTACTTC. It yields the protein CASSQEGAAGPRTQYF.

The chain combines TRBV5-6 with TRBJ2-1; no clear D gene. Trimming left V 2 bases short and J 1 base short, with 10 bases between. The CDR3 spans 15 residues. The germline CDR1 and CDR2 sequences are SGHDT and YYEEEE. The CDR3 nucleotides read TGTGCCAGCAGCTTAATGGCTTTTTCCTACAATGAGCAGTTCTTC. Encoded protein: CASSLMAFSYNEQFF. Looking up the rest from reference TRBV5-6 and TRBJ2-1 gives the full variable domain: DAGVTQSPTHLIKTRGQQVTLRCSPKSGHDTVSWYQQALGQGPQFIFQYYEEEERQRGNFPDRFSGHQFPNYSSELNVNALLLGDSALYLCASSLMAFSYNEQFFGPGTRLTVL.

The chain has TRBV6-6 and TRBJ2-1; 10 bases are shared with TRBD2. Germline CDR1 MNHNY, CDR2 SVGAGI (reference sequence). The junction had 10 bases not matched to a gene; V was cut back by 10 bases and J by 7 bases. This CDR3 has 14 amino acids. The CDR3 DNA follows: TGTGCCATCGCTGGACTAGCGGATGTGAATGAGCAGTTCTTC. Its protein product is CAIAGLADVNEQFF.

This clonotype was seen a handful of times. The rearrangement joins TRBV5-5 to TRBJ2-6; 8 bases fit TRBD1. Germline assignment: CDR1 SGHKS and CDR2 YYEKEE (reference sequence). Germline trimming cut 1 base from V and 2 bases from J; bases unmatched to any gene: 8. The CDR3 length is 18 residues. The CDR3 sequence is CASSLYSGGTAGANVLTF. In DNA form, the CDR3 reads TGTGCCAGCAGCTTGTATTCAGGGGGCACCGCTGGGGCCAACGTCCTGACTTTC.

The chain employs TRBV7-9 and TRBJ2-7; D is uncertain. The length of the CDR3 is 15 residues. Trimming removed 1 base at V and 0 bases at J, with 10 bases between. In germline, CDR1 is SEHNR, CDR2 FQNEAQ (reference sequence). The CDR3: CASSLVRLSSYEQYF. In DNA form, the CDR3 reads TGTGCCAGCAGCTTAGTTCGGTTAAGCTCCTACGAGCAGTACTTC.

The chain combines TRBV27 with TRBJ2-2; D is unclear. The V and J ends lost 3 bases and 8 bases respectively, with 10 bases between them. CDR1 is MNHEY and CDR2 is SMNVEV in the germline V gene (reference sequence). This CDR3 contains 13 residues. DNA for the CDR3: TGTGCCAGCAGTTTGGGTCCTATAGGGGAGCTGTTTTTT. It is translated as CASSLGPIGELFF.

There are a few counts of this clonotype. This CDR3 reads CSATMTRWTEAFF. The CDR3 DNA reads TGCAGTGCTACAATGACCAGGTGGACTGAAGCTTTCTTT. This rearrangement joins TRBV20-1 to TRBJ1-1; D uncertain. Trimming removed 4 bases at V and 5 bases at J, with 14 bases between. Germline V CDR1 and CDR2: DFQATT, SNEGSKA (reference sequence). This CDR3 region has 13 residues.

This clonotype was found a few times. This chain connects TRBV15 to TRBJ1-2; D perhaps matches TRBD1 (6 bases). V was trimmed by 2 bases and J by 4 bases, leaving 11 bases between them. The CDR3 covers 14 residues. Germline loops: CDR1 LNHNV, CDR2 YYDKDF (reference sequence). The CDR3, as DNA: TGTGCCACCAGCAGAAACGGACAGCCCTATGGCTACACCTTC. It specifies CATSRNGQPYGYTF.

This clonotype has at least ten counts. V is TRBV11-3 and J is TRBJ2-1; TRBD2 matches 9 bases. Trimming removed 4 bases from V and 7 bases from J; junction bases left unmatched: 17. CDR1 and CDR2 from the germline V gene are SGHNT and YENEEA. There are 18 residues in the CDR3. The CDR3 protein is CASSSYPPTAGGHNEQFF. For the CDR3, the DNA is TGTGCCAGCAGCTCATACCCCCCCACAGCGGGAGGTCATAATGAGCAGTTCTTC.

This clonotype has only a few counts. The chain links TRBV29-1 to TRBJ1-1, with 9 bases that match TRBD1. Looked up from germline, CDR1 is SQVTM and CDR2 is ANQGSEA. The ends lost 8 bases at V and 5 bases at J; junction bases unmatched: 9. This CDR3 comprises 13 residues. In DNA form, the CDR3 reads TGCAGCACAGACAGGGGGGGACGGACTGAAGCTTTCTTT. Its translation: CSTDRGGRTEAFF.

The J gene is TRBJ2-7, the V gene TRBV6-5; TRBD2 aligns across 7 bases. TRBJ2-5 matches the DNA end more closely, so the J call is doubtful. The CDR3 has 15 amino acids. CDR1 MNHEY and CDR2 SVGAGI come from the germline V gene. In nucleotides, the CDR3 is TGTGCCAGCAGTTACTCAGCGGGGATGGCAGAGACCCAGTACTTC. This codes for CASSYSAGMAETQYF.

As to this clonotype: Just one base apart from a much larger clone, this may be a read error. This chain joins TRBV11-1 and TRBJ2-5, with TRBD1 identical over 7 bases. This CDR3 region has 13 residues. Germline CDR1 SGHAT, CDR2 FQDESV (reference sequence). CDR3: CAISYRGQETQYF. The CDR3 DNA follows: TGTGCCATCAGCTACAGGGGACAAGAGACCCAGTACTTC.

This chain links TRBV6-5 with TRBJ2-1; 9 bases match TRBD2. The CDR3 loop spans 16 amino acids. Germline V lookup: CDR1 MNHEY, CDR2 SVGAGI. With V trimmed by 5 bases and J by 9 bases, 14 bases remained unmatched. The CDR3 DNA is TGTGCCAGCAGTCCCCCCCGGGGAGTAGCGGGAGTTGAGCAGTTCTTC. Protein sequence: CASSPPRGVAGVEQFF.

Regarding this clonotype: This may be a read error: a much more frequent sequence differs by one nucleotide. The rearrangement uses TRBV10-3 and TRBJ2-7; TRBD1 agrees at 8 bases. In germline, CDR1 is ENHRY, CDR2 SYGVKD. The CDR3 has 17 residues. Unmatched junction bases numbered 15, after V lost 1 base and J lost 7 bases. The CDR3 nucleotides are TGTGCCATCAGTGAGTACATGACAGGGGCAGGGAACAATGAGCAGTACTTC. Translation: CAISEYMTGAGNNEQYF.

This CDR3 is CATSVGGRRENEQFF. The CDR3 DNA reads TGTGCCACCAGTGTAGGGGGGAGGAGAGAAAATGAGCAGTTCTTC. V is TRBV24-1 and J is TRBJ2-1; D may be TRBD1 or TRBD2 (6 bases each). CDR3 length: 15 residues. Germline CDR1 KGHDR, CDR2 SFDVKD. Trimming removed 5 bases at V and 7 bases at J, with 17 bases between.

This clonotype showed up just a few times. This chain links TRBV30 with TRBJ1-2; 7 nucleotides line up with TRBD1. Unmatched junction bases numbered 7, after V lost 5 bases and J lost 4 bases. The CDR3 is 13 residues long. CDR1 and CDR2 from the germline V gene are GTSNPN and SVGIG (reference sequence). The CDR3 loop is CAWASTGAYGYTF. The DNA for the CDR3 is TGTGCCTGGGCCAGTACAGGGGCCTATGGCTACACCTTC.

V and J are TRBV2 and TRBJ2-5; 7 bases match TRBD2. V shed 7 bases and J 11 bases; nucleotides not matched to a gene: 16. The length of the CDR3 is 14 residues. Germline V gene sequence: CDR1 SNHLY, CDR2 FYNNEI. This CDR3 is CASNRLANHNEQYF. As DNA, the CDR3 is TGTGCCAGCAATCGACTAGCAAACCACAATGAGCAGTACTTC.

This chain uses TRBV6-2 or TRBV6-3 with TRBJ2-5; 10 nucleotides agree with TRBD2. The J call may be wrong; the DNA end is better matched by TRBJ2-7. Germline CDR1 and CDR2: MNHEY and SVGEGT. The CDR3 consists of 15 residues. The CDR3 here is CASSYGTSVYYEQYF. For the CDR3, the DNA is TGTGCCAGCAGTTACGGGACTAGCGTCTACTACGAGCAGTACTTC.

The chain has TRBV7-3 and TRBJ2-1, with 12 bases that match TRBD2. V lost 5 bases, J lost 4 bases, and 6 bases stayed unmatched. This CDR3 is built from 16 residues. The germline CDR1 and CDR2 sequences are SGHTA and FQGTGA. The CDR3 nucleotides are TGTGCCAGCAGCCCTTCTCTAGCGGGAGGGTACAATGAGCAGTTCTTC. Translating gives CASSPSLAGGYNEQFF.

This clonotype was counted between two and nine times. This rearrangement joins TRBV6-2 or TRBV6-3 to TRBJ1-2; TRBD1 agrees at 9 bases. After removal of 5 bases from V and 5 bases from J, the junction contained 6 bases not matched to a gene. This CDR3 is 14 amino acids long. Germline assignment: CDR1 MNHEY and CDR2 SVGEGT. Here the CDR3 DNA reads TGTGCCAGCAGTCTTCGGACAGGGGCGTATGGCTACACCTTC. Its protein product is CASSLRTGAYGYTF.

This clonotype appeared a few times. CDR3 DNA: TGCAGTGCCGGGACAGGTATATCCTCCGGCTCCCTCCACTTT. It translates to CSAGTGISSGSLHF. This sequence joins TRBV20-1 and TRBJ1-6; 8 bases are a match to TRBD1. CDR3 length: 14 amino acids. Germline V CDR1 and CDR2: DFQATT, SNEGSKA (reference sequence). The V and J ends lost 6 bases and 14 bases, in that order; junction bases with no gene match: 15.

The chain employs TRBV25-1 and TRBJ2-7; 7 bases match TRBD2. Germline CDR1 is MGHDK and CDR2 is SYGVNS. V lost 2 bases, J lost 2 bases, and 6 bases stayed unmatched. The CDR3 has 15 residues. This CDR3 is CASSEQTGGPYEQYF. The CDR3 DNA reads TGTGCCAGCAGTGAACAAACGGGAGGTCCCTACGAGCAGTACTTC.

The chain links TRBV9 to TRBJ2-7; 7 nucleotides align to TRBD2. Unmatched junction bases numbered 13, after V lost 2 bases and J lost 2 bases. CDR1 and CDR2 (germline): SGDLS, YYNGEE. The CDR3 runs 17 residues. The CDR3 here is CASSVSPAGVAPYEQYF. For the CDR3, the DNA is TGTGCCAGCAGCGTCTCCCCCGCGGGAGTAGCGCCCTACGAGCAGTACTTC.